This T cell receptor beta chain came from a study of T cell clonality in common variable immunodeficiency. Study-level findings and limits: Compared with healthy controls, CVID subjects showed increased TCRbeta clonality, mostly in about a third. In common variable immunodeficiency, TCR beta chains reportedly carried fewer deletions and N-nucleotide insertions.

Clones were read by immunoSEQ multiplex PCR, and TCRdb kept only the in-frame ones, dropping some. The sample gives 35,000 to 50,000 clones, none seen only once, and the top ten clones hold 0.68%. Germline lookup yields CDR1 DFQATT and CDR2 SNEGSKA (reference sequence). With V trimmed by 0 bases and J by 5 bases, 10 bases remained unmatched. The CDR3 length is 16 residues. The table lists this clone with many counts. Its antigen is still unknown. The read halts 3 residues ahead of the CDR3 end, with the missing end drawn from the germline J gene. Most patients and controls had Caucasian heritage. Blood samples were heparinized, roughly 4.5 to 8.5 ml per donor.

The source material was peripheral blood mononuclear cells. V gene TRBV20-1 combines with J gene TRBJ2-3, with TRBD2 identical over 8 bases. The receptor was derived from a person aged 18 to 70 in good health. The CDR3 protein is CSARDLSSGPLDTQYF. The DNA read from the CDR3 is TGCAGTGCTAGAGATTTGTCTAGCGGGCCCCTAGATACG.